These T cell receptor beta chains were read from a single sample in a study of blood T cell repertoires in COVID-19. Using immunoSEQ multiplex PCR, the repertoire was profiled, and TCRdb retains in-frame clones only, with some absent. This sample yields hundreds of thousands of clones, of which roughly 90% are seen a single time; approximately 1.5% belongs to the top ten. The sample comprised PBMCs or T cells enriched from blood (not recorded which). The receptors come from a woman younger than 30 who had been exposed to COVID-19. The CDR3 runs from the conserved cysteine through the conserved F or W. Fields, in order: D gene, J gene, V gene, clone size, CDR3 protein, CDR3 DNA. A D gene is named only where the DNA matches it firmly. Only part of the rows carry a size: once, few, many, or a class if the clone is expanded.

TRBD1 TRBJ1-1 TRBV30 NA CAWVPKEGAWTEAFF TGTGCCTGGGTCCCTAAGGAGGGGGCTTGGACTGAAGCTTTCTTT
TRBD1 TRBJ1-2 TRBV7-9 NA CASSLEVTGEYGYTF TGTGCCAGCAGCTTAGAGGTGACAGGGGAGTATGGCTACACCTTC
NA TRBJ2-7 TRBV21-1 NA CASSKEEATDAGDYEQYF TGTGCCAGCAGCAAAGAGGAGGCGACGGATGCCGGAGACTACGAGCAGTACTTC
TRBD1 TRBJ1-2 TRBV19 NA CASSTWDREDGYTF TGTGCCAGTAGTACATGGGACAGGGAGGATGGCTACACCTTC
TRBD2 TRBJ2-3 TRBV4-2 few CASSQGLLAGGPPSTDTQYF TGTGCCAGCAGCCAAGGGTTACTAGCGGGGGGGCCCCCTAGCACAGATACGCAGTATTTT
TRBD2 TRBJ2-7 TRBV6-5 NA CASSYSSGVYEQYF TGTGCCAGCAGTTACTCGAGCGGGGTCTACGAGCAGTACTTC
NA TRBJ2-3 TRBV4-1 NA CASSHLAGPPDTQYF TGCGCCAGCAGCCACCTGGCGGGTCCCCCAGATACGCAGTATTTT
NA TRBJ1-1 TRBV5-1 NA CASSLVNVGPNTEAFF TGCGCCAGCAGCTTGGTTAACGTGGGCCCGAACACTGAAGCTTTCTTT
TRBD2 TRBJ2-2 TRBV3-1/TRBV3-2 NA CASSPGLQQTSGRGKDTGELFF TGTGCCAGCAGCCCCGGCCTGCAGCAGACTAGCGGGAGAGGGAAGGACACCGGGGAGCTGTTTTTT
TRBD1 TRBJ2-7 TRBV2 NA CASKGTGGIYEQYF TGTGCCAGCAAAGGGACAGGGGGCATCTACGAGCAGTACTTC
TRBD1 TRBJ1-1 TRBV5-1 NA CASSLWTGSEEAFF TGCGCCAGCAGCTTGTGGACAGGGAGCGAAGAAGCTTTCTTT
TRBD2 TRBJ2-3 TRBV18 NA CASSPTLAGGPGTDTQYF TGTGCCAGCTCACCAACGCTAGCGGGGGGGCCAGGCACAGATACGCAGTATTTT
NA TRBJ2-5 TRBV11-2 NA CASSFSHKTQYF TGTGCCAGCAGCTTCTCACACAAGACCCAGTACTTC
NA TRBJ1-2 TRBV6-4 few CASSAAGEGIYGYTF TGTGCCAGCAGTGCCGCAGGGGAGGGGATCTATGGCTACACCTTC
NA TRBJ1-6 TRBV28 few CASTWGANSPLHF TGTGCCAGCACTTGGGGCGCGAATTCACCCCTCCACTTT
NA TRBJ2-7 TRBV7-2 NA CASSLAEGDSHEQYF TGTGCCAGCAGCTTAGCGGAAGGGGACTCTCACGAGCAGTACTTC
NA TRBJ1-5 TRBV28 NA CASSPLGSGDQPQHF TGTGCCAGCAGTCCCCTGGGGAGTGGAGATCAGCCCCAGCATTTT
TRBD1 TRBJ2-7 TRBV3-1/TRBV3-2 NA CASSYGLGTGIYEQYF TGTGCCAGCAGCTACGGTCTGGGGACAGGGATCTACGAGCAGTACTTC
NA TRBJ2-2 TRBV4-2 few CASSQSGGRTGELFF TGTGCCAGCAGCCAATCAGGGGGGCGTACCGGGGAGCTGTTTTTT
TRBD1 TRBJ1-2 TRBV11-2 NA CASSFGQGFNYGYTF TGTGCCAGCAGCTTTGGACAGGGGTTTAACTATGGCTACACCTTC
NA TRBJ2-7 TRBV6-6 NA CASTPLTGYSEQYF TGTGCCAGCACTCCCCTGACAGGCTACAGCGAGCAGTACTTC
NA TRBJ1-2 TRBV5-6 NA CASISRGANYGYTF TGTGCCAGCATAAGTCGGGGGGCTAACTATGGCTACACCTTC
NA TRBJ2-5 TRBV25-1 NA CASSVSDGKETQYF TGTGCCAGCAGTGTTTCGGACGGGAAAGAGACCCAGTACTTC
NA TRBJ2-5 TRBV6-5 NA CASTGGQETQYF TGTGCCAGCACAGGGGGGCAAGAGACCCAGTACTTC
NA TRBJ2-5 TRBV18 NA CASSLARGQETQYF TGTGCCAGCTCACTTGCTAGGGGCCAAGAGACCCAGTACTTC
TRBD2 TRBJ2-1 TRBV7-6 NA CASSLGASGMNEQFF TGTGCCAGCAGCTTAGGGGCTAGCGGGATGAATGAGCAGTTCTTC
TRBD1 TRBJ1-5 TRBV7-6 NA CASSPGTGHTQPQHF TGTGCCAGCAGCCCCGGGACAGGTCACACTCAGCCCCAGCATTTT
TRBD1 TRBJ1-3 TRBV28 NA CASSWTGPSGNTIYF TGTGCCAGCAGTTGGACAGGTCCCTCTGGAAACACCATATATTTT
NA TRBJ2-7 TRBV14 NA CASSQDEISGYEQYF TGTGCCAGCAGCCAAGACGAAATTAGCGGATACGAGCAGTACTTC
TRBD2 TRBJ2-2 TRBV7-2 NA CASSSGTSANTGELFF TGTGCCAGCAGCTCCGGGACTAGCGCGAACACCGGGGAGCTGTTTTTT
TRBD1 TRBJ1-1 TRBV6-5 NA CATLTGGYTEAFF TGTGCCACCTTGACAGGGGGCTACACTGAAGCTTTCTTT
TRBD2 TRBJ2-1 TRBV6-4 NA CASSSSGGRNEQFF TGTGCCAGCAGCTCGAGCGGGGGACGAAATGAGCAGTTCTTC
NA TRBJ1-1 TRBV9 NA CASSVEGTGPTEAFF TGTGCCAGCAGCGTAGAGGGCACAGGTCCCACTGAAGCTTTCTTT
TRBD1 TRBJ2-7 TRBV19 NA CASSPGQTSYEQYF TGTGCCAGTAGTCCGGGACAGACCTCCTACGAGCAGTACTTC
TRBD1 TRBJ1-5 TRBV24-1 NA CATKRGQDSNQPQHF TGTGCCACCAAAAGGGGGCAGGATAGCAATCAGCCCCAGCATTTT
NA TRBJ2-5 TRBV5-4 few CASSSKGGRETQYF TGTGCCAGCAGCTCAAAAGGAGGGCGTGAGACCCAGTACTTC